This T cell receptor (beta chain) was sequenced in a study of T-cell reconstitution after alpha-beta-depleted transplantation in children. The V gene end was trimmed by 3 bases and the J gene end by 6 bases; junction bases not matched to a gene: 6. CDR3 size: 14 residues. Germline V gene sequence: CDR1 LGHDT, CDR2 YNNKEL (reference sequence). Unique molecular identifiers were built into the TCRbeta library. Each CDR3 protein gets one entry after TCRdb re-called the PCR reads with MiXCR. The sample records more than 90,000 distinct CDR3 sequences, approximately 10% being singletons. In regard to this clonotype: The antigen remains undetermined.

General study results and limits: One year post-transplant, T-cell counts and diversity were largely derived from T cells produced anew. In patients about two months after transplant, alpha-beta T cells reportedly arose from several hundred expanded graft clones.

The genes are TRBV3-1 and TRBJ2-7, with 9 bases identical to TRBD2. The source of this sequence is a boy between 2 and 15 years old with acute lymphoblastic leukemia, due to receive a stem cell transplant. The sample in question was PBMCs, obtained before TCRalphabeta/CD19-depleted stem cell transplant. The CDR3 DNA is TGTGCCAGCAGCCAGAGCGGGAGGCCCGGCGAGCAGTACTTC. Protein product: CASSQSGRPGEQYF.